A single sample gave rise to the 6 T cell receptor beta chains below, sequenced in a study of molecular identifiers for immune sequencing clone quantification. A single record per CDR3 protein comes from TCRdb applying MiXCR to the PCR reads. The data contain about 630,000 distinct CDR3 sequences, about 25% of them singletons. Input material: naive CD8+ T cells from blood, with Jurkat cell RNA spiked in. As to subset: FACS-sorted CD8+CD4-CCR7+CD45RA+ naive T cells. The receptor source for this set is a human donor in good health. Some libraries in this study had Jurkat cell RNA spiked in.

Regarding this clonotype: The junction does not match germline at one end; this may be a read error. The CDR3 spells CASSDLTAGYYGQYF. The CDR3, as DNA: TGTGCCAGCAGTGATTTAACGGCAGGGTACTACGGGCAGTACTTC. V and J are TRBV6-1 and TRBJ2-7; D possibly corresponds to TRBD1 (5 bases). The CDR3 runs to 15 residues. Germline-derived CDR1 and CDR2 are MNHNS and SASEGT.

Points on this clonotype: This may stem from a read error, because a much larger clone lies one nucleotide away. The rearrangement links TRBV7-9 to TRBJ2-7; D is possibly TRBD1 (6 bases). The V and J ends lost 5 bases and 2 bases respectively, with 10 bases between them. The germline V gene encodes CDR1 SEHNR and CDR2 FQNEAQ (reference sequence). The CDR3 runs 13 residues. CDR3 region: CASSEAGAYEQYF. The CDR3 DNA follows: TGTGCCAGCAGCGAGGCAGGGGCCTACGAGCAGTACTTC.

The chain joins TRBV5-6 to TRBJ2-7; 8 bases match TRBD1. J lost 4 bases, V lost 0 bases, and 15 bases had no gene match. The CDR3 runs to 18 residues. Looked up from germline, CDR1 is SGHDT and CDR2 is YYEEEE. CDR3: CASSLARTGIGGFYEQYF. The CDR3 DNA reads TGTGCCAGCAGCTTGGCCCGGACAGGGATAGGCGGTTTTTACGAGCAGTACTTC.

The rearrangement joins TRBV27 to TRBJ1-1; D unclear. Trimming pared 2 bases from V and 1 base from J, leaving 11 bases between. Germline V gives CDR1 MNHEY, CDR2 SMNVEV (reference sequence). The CDR3 covers 15 residues. CDR3 in DNA: TGTGCCAGCAGTTTACAACCTGACACGAACACTGAAGCTTTCTTT. Encoded protein: CASSLQPDTNTEAFF.

The chain recombines TRBV9 with TRBJ1-6; 7 nucleotides match TRBD1. There are 15 residues in the CDR3. V lost 5 bases and J lost 8; bases outside the gene matches: 10. The germline gives CDR1 SGDLS, CDR2 YYNGEE. CDR3 in amino acids: CASRSGVGGDSPLHF. In DNA form, the CDR3 reads TGTGCCAGCAGATCCGGGGTAGGGGGCGATTCACCCCTCCACTTT.

On this clonotype: A much larger clone differs by one base, so this may be a read error. This chain joins TRBV2 and TRBJ2-3; TRBD2 might be the D (6 bases). The V gene's germline CDR1 is SNHLY and CDR2 FYNNEI. This CDR3 has 16 residues. CDR3 in DNA: TGTGCCAGCAGTGAAAGTAGCGGACCTAGCACAGATATGCAGTATTTT. It encodes CASSESSGPSTDMQYF.